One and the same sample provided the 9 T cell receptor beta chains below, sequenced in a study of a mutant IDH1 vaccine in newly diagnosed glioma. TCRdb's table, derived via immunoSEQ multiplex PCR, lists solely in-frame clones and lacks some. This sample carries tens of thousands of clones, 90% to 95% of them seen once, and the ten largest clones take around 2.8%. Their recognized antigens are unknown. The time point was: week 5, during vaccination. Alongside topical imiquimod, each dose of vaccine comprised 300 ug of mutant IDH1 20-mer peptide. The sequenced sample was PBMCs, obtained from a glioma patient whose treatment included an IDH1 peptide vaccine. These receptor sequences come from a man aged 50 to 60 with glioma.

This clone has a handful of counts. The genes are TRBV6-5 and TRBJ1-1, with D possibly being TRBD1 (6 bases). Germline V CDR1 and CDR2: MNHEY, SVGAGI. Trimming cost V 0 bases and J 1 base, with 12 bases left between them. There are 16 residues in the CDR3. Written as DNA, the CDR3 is TGTGCCAGCAGTTACTCTACAGGGAGTCGGAACACTGAAGCTTTCTTT. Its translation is CASSYSTGSRNTEAFF.

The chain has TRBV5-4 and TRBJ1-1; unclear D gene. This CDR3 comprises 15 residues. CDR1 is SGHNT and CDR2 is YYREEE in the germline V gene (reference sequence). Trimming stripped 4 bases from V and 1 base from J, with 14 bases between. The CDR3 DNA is TGTGCCAGCAGCCCGCCAGCGGGGAAGAACACTGAAGCTTTCTTT. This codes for CASSPPAGKNTEAFF.

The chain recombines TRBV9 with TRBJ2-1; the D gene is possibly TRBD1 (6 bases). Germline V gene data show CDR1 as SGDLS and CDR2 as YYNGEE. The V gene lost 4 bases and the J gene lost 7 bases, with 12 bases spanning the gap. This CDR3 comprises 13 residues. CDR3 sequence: CASSFRQVNEQFF. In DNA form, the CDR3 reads TGTGCCAGCAGCTTTCGACAGGTGAATGAGCAGTTCTTC.

The CDR3 sequence: CASSESGSAEAFF. For the CDR3, the DNA is TGCGCCAGCAGTGAGTCGGGCTCGGCTGAAGCTTTCTTT. The gene calls are TRBV10-1 and TRBJ1-1; no definite D call. Germline CDR1 reads WNHNN; CDR2 reads SYGVQD (reference sequence). The CDR3 contains 13 residues. The germline V and J ends were trimmed by 0 bases and 6 bases, with 8 bases remaining between them.

CDR3 protein: CASSAKVFVAEQYF. DNA for the CDR3: TGTGCCAGCAGTGCCAAAGTTTTCGTTGCCGAGCAGTACTTC. V and J are TRBV27 and TRBJ2-7; unclear D gene. Germline V CDR1 and CDR2: MNHEY, SMNVEV (reference sequence). The CDR3 runs 14 residues. V was pared by 5 bases and J by 6 bases, with 17 bases between.

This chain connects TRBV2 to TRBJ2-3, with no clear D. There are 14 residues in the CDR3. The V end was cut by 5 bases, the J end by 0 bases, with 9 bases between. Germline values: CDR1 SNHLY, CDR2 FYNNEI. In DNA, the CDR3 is TGTGCCAGCAGTCCCGAAGCGAGCACAGATACGCAGTATTTT. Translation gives CASSPEASTDTQYF.

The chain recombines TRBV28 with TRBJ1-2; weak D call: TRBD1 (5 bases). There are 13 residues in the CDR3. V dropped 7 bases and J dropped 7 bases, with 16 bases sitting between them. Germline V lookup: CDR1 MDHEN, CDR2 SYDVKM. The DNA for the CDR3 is TGTGCCAGCACCCTATCGTCAGGGTTTGGCTACACCTTC. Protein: CASTLSSGFGYTF.

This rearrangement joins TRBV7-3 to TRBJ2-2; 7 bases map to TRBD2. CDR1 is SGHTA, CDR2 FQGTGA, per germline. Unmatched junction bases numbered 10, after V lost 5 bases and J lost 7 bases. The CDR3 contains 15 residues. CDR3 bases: TGTGCCAGCAGCCCGGGGCGGGAGCACGGCGGGGAGCTGTTTTTT. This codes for CASSPGREHGGELFF.

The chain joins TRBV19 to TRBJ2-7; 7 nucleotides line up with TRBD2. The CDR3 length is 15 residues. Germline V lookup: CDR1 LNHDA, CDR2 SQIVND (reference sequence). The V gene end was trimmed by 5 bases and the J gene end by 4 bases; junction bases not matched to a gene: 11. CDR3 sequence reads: CASSPGGNRRYEQYF. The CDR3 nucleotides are TGTGCCAGTAGTCCGGGGGGTAACCGAAGGTACGAGCAGTACTTC.